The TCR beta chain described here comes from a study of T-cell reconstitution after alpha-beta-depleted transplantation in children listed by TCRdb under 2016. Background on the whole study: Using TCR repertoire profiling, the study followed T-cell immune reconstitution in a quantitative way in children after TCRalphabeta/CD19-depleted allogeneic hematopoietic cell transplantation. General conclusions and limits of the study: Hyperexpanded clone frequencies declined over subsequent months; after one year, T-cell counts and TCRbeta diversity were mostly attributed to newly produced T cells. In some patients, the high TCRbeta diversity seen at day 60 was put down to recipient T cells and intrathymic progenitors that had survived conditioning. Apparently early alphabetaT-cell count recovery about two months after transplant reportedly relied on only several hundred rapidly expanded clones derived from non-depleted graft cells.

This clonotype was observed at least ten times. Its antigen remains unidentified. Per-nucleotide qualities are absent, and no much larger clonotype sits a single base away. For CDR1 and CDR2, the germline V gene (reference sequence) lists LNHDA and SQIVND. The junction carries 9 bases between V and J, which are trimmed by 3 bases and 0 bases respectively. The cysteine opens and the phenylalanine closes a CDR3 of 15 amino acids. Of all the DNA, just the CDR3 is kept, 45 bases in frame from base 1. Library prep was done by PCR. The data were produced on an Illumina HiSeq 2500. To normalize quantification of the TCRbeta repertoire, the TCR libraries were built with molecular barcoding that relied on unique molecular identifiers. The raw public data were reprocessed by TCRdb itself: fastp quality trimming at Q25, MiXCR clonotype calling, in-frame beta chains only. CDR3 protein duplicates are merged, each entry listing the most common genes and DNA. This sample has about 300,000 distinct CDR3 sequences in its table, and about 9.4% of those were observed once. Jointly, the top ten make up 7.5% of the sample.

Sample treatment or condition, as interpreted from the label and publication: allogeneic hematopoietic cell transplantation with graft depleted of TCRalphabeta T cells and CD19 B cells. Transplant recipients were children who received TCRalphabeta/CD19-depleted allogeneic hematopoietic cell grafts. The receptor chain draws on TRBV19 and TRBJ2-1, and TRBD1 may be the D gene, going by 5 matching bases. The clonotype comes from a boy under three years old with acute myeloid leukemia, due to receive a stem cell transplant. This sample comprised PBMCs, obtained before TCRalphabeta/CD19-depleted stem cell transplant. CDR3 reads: CASSIHRRSYNEQFF. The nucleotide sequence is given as TGTGCCAGTAGTATCCACAGGCGCTCCTACAATGAGCAGTTCTTC. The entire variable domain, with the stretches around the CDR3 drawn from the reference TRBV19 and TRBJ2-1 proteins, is DGGITQSPKYLFRKEGQNVTLSCEQNLNHDAMYWYRQDPGQGLRLIYYSQIVNDFQKGDIAEGYSVSREKKESFPLTVTSAQKNPTAFYLCASSIHRRSYNEQFFGPGTRLTVL.